This paragraph covers one TCR beta chain sequence. These data originate in a study of blood T cell repertoires in COVID-19. The overall study: PBMCs, B-cell-depleted T cells, or T cells provided the cDNA or gDNA that made up the material.

Original processing notes: Researchers report that nucleated cell counts were estimated from reference gene primer amplification. Measured with immunoSEQ multiplex PCR; TCRdb has only the in-frame clones, and not every one. V, J and clone size derive from that table, while D and trimming were established from the DNA sequence. The sample lists 50,000 to 70,000 clones; 85% to 90% were seen once. This receptor was taken from a human donor with active COVID-19. The donor label of this sample is uncertain. Sequencing used peripheral blood.

In nucleotides, the CDR3 is TGTGCCAGCACTTTAGCGGGAGGACCCACCGGGGAGCTGTTTTTT. Its protein product is CASTLAGGPTGELFF. This chain connects TRBV5-4 to TRBJ2-2, with 10 bases fitting TRBD2. The CDR3 is 15 residues long. The V gene end was trimmed by 6 bases and the J gene end by 4 bases; junction bases not matched to a gene: 6. The germline V gene encodes CDR1 SGHNT and CDR2 YYREEE (reference sequence).